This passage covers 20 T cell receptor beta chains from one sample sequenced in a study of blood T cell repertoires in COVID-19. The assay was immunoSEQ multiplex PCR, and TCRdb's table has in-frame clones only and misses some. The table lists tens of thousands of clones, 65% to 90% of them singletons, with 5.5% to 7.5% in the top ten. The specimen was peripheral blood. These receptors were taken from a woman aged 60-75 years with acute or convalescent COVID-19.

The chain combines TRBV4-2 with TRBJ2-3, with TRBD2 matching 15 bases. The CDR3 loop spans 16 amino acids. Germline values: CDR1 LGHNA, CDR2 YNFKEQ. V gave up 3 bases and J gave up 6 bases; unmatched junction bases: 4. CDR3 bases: TGTGCCAGCAGCCAGAGAGGACTAGCGGGGGGGGATACGCAGTATTTT. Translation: CASSQRGLAGGDTQYF.

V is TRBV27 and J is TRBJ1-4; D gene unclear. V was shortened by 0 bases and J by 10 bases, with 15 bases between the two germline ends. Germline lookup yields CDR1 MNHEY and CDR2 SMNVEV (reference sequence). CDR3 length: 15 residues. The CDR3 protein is CASSLSGALNSKLFF. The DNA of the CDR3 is TGTGCCAGCAGTTTATCTGGAGCCCTCAATTCAAAACTGTTTTTT.

The CDR3 bases are TGTGCCAGCAGCCTCCGGTTTAATGAAAAACTGTTTTTT. Protein: CASSLRFNEKLFF. This chain connects TRBV5-6 to TRBJ1-4; D unclear. This CDR3 is built from 13 residues. From germline, CDR1 is SGHDT and CDR2 YYEEEE. The ends were cut back, 4 bases at V and 4 bases at J, with 8 bases in the middle.

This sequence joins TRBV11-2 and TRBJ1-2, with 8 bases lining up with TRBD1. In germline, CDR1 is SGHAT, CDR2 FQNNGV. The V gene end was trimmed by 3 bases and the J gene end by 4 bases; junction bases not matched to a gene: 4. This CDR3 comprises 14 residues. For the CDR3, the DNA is TGTGCCAGCAGCTTCCAGGGGGCCAGCTATGGCTACACCTTC. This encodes CASSFQGASYGYTF.

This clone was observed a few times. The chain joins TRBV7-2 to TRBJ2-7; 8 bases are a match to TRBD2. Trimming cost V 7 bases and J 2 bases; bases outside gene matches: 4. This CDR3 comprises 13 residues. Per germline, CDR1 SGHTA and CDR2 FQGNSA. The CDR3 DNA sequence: TGTGCCAGCATGTATAGCGGGGCCTACGAGCAGTACTTC. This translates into CASMYSGAYEQYF.

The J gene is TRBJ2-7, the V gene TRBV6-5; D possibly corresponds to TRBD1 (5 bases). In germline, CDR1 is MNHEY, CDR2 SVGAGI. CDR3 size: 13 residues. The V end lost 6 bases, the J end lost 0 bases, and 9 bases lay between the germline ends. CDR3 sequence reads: CASRGRTSYEQYF. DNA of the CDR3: TGTGCCAGCAGGGGGCGGACCTCCTACGAGCAGTACTTC.

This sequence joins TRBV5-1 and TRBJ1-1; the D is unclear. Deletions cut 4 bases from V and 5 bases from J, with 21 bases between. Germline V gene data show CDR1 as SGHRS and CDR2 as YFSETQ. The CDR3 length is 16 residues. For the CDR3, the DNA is TGCGCCAGCAGCCCCAAATCGGCGGTTTTTGGGACTGAAGCTTTCTTT. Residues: CASSPKSAVFGTEAFF.

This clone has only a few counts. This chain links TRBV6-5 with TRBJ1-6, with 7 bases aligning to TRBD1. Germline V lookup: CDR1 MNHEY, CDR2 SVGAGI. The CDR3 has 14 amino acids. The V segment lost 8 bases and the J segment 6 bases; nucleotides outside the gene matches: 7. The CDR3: CASGTGTANSPLHF. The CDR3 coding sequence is TGTGCCAGCGGCACCGGGACAGCTAATTCACCCCTCCACTTT.

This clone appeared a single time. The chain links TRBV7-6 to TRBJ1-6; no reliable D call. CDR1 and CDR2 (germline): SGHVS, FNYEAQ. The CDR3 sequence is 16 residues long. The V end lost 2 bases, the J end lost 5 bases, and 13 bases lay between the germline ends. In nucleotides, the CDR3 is TGTGCCAGCAGCTTACTAATCGGAGTAGATAATTCACCCCTCCACTTT. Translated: CASSLLIGVDNSPLHF.

The CDR3 nucleotides are TGTGCCAGCAGCCCCCTAGCGGGGAGCACAGATACGCAGTATTTT. Its protein product is CASSPLAGSTDTQYF. This chain uses TRBV5-4 with TRBJ2-3, with TRBD2 matching 9 bases. CDR3 size: 15 residues. With 4 bases clipped from V and 0 bases from J, the junction kept 3 bases outside the gene matches. Germline V lookup: CDR1 SGHNT, CDR2 YYREEE (reference sequence).

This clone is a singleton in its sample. The CDR3 sequence is CASSHYPPGQRVTDTQYF. CDR3 DNA: TGCGCCAGCAGCCATTACCCGCCGGGACAGAGAGTCACAGATACGCAGTATTTT. V is TRBV5-1 and J is TRBJ2-3; 7 bases match TRBD1. This CDR3 region has 18 residues. Germline CDR1 SGHRS, CDR2 YFSETQ. Trimming removed 4 bases from V and 2 bases from J; junction bases left unmatched: 16. Complete variable domain (other parts from reference TRBV5-1 and TRBJ2-3): KAGVTQTPRYLIKTRGQQVTLSCSPISGHRSVSWYQQTPGQGLQFLFEYFSETQRNKGNFPGRFSGRQFSNSRSEMNVSTLELGDSALYLCASSHYPPGQRVTDTQYFGPGTRLTVL.

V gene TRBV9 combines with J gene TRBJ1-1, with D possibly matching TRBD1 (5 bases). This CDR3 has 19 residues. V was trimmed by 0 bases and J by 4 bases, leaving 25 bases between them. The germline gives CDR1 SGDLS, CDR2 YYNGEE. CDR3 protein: CASSVEAGGLSGKGTEAFF. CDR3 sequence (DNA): TGTGCCAGCAGCGTAGAGGCTGGAGGGTTGTCAGGGAAGGGCACTGAAGCTTTCTTT. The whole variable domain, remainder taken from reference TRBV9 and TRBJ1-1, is DSGVTQTPKHLITATGQRVTLRCSPRSGDLSVYWYQQSLDQGLQFLIQYYNGEERAKGNILERFSAQQFPDLHSELNLSSLELGDSALYFCASSVEAGGLSGKGTEAFFGQGTRLTVV.

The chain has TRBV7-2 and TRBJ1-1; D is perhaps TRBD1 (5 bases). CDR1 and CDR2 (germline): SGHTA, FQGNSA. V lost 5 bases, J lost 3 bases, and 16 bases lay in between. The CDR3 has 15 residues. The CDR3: CASSRGWGVDTEAFF. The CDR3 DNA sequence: TGTGCCAGCAGCCGTGGATGGGGGGTGGACACTGAAGCTTTCTTT. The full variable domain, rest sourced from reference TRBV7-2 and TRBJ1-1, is GAGVSQSPSNKVTEKGKDVELRCDPISGHTALYWYRQSLGQGLEFLIYFQGNSAPDKSGLPSDRFSAERTGGSVSTLTIQRTQQEDSAVYLCASSRGWGVDTEAFFGQGTRLTVV.

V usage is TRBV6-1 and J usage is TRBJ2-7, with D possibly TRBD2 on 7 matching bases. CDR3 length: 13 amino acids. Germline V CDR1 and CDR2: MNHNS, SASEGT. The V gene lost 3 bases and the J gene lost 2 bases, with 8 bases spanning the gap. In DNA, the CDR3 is TGTGCCAGCAGTGAGGGGGGGCCCTACGAGCAGTACTTC. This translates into CASSEGGPYEQYF.

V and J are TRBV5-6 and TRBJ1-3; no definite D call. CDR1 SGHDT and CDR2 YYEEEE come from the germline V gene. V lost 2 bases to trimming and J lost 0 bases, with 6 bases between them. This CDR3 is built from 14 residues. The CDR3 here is CASSLRSSGNTIYF. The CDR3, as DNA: TGTGCCAGCAGCTTACGGAGCTCTGGAAACACCATATATTTT.

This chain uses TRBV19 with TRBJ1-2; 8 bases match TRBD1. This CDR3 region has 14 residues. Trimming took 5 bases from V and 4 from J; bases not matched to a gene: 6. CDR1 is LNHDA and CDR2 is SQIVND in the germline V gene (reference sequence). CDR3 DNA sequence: TGTGCCAGTAGTTCAGGGGGCGAAGGCTATGGCTACACCTTC. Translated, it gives CASSSGGEGYGYTF. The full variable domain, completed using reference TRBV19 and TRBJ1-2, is DGGITQSPKYLFRKEGQNVTLSCEQNLNHDAMYWYRQDPGQGLRLIYYSQIVNDFQKGDIAEGYSVSREKKESFPLTVTSAQKNPTAFYLCASSSGGEGYGYTFGSGTRLTVV.

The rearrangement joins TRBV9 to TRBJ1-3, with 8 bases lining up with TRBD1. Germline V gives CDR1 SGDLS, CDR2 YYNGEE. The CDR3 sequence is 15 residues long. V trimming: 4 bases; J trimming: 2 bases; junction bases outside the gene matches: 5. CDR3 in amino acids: CASSPRTGTGNTIYF. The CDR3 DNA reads TGTGCCAGCAGCCCACGGACAGGGACTGGAAACACCATATATTTT.

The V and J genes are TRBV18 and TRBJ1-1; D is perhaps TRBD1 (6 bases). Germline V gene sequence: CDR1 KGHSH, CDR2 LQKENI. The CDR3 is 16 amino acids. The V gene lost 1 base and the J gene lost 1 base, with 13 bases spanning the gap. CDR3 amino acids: CASSPLAGRGNTEAFF. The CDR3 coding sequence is TGTGCCAGCTCACCACTCGCCGGCAGGGGGAACACTGAAGCTTTCTTT.

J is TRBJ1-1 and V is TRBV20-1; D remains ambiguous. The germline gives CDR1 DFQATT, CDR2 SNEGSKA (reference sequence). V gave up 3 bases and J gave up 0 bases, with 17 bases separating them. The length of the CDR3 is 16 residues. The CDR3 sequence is CSASSVASTVNTEAFF. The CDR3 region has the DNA TGCAGTGCTAGTAGTGTCGCCTCGACTGTGAACACTGAAGCTTTCTTT.

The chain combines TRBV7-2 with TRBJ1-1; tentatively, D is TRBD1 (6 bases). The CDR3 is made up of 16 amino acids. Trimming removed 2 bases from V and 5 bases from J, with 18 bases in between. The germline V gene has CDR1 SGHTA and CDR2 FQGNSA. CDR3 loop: CASSLKRQGSGTEAFF. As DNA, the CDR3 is TGTGCCAGCAGCTTAAAAAGGCAGGGGTCGGGTACTGAAGCTTTCTTT. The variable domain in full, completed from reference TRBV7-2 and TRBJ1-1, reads GAGVSQSPSNKVTEKGKDVELRCDPISGHTALYWYRQSLGQGLEFLIYFQGNSAPDKSGLPSDRFSAERTGGSVSTLTIQRTQQEDSAVYLCASSLKRQGSGTEAFFGQGTRLTVV.